The rows below give T cell receptor beta chains drawn from one sample of a study of patients and donors after allogeneic stem cell transplantation. Via MiXCR, TCRdb re-called the RT-PCR reads, giving one row per CDR3 protein. This table holds 900,000 to 1,000,000 distinct CDR3 sequences, 18% found once. Sequencing was done on a sample of blood, either unsorted or a sorted T cell fraction (not recorded which). All receptors come from a human donor who was either an allogeneic HSCT recipient or a stem cell or donor lymphocyte infusion donor (not recorded which). It is not recorded whose cells these are; they may come from a transplant donor. Both conserved end residues are part of each CDR3. The order of the fields is V gene, clone size, D gene, J gene, CDR3 protein, CDR3 DNA. A D gene is named only where the DNA matches it firmly. Some rows have no size entry. The others give once, few or many, or a class for an expanded clone.

>TRBV9|-|TRBD2|TRBJ2-3
CASSVADFGTRFSDTQYF
TGTGCCAGCAGCGTAGCTGACTTCGGGACTAGATTTTCAGATACGCAGTATTTT
>TRBV3-1|few|-|TRBJ2-5
CASSQGAGFQETQYF
TGTGCCAGCAGCCAAGGGGCGGGATTCCAAGAGACCCAGTACTTC
>TRBV5-6|-|TRBD2|TRBJ2-1
CASSLGTSVQFF
TGTGCCAGCAGCCTCGGGACTAGCGTTCAGTTCTTC
>TRBV20-1|-|-|TRBJ2-3
CSAPGSESTDTQYF
TGCAGCGCTCCGGGATCGGAAAGCACAGATACGCAGTATTTT
>TRBV4-1|few|-|TRBJ2-3
CASSQWNSRGLDTQYF
TGCGCCAGCAGCCAATGGAATAGCCGGGGGCTAGATACGCAGTATTTT
>TRBV5-6|few|-|TRBJ1-1
CASSLGPSTEAFF
TGTGCCAGCAGCTTGGGCCCATCAACTGAAGCTTTCTTT
>TRBV11-1|-|-|TRBJ1-1
CASSHGRNTEAFF
TGTGCCAGCAGCCACGGACGGAACACTGAAGCTTTCTTT
>TRBV25-1|-|-|TRBJ2-1
CASRRAGLEFF
TGTGCCAGCAGGAGGGCCGGCCTCGAGTTCTTC
>TRBV7-9|many|TRBD2|TRBJ2-1
CASSLRTSATYNEQFF
TGTGCCAGCAGCTTAAGGACTAGCGCTACCTACAATGAGCAGTTCTTC
>TRBV20-1|few|TRBD2|TRBJ2-1
CSAPTSGKVEQFF
TGCAGTGCTCCGACTAGCGGGAAGGTTGAGCAGTTCTTC
>TRBV20-1|-|-|TRBJ1-5
CSASTGRGQNQPQHF
TGCAGTGCTAGTACCGGGCGGGGGCAAAATCAGCCCCAGCATTTT
>TRBV5-8|-|TRBD1|TRBJ1-1
CASSFGWTGGRYTEAFF
TGTGCCAGCAGTTTTGGGTGGACAGGGGGCCGGTACACTGAAGCTTTCTTT
>TRBV7-2|-|TRBD1|TRBJ2-7
CASSQDRAGREQYF
TGTGCCAGCAGCCAAGACAGGGCTGGGCGGGAGCAGTACTTC
>TRBV19|-|-|TRBJ1-1
CASNTLGEAFF
TGTGCCAGTAACACTCTCGGGGAAGCTTTCTTT
>TRBV7-2|few|-|TRBJ1-2
CASSLRGTGMSKGYTF
TGTGCCAGCAGCTTACGTGGTACAGGGATGTCGAAAGGCTACACCTTC
>TRBV20-1|-|TRBD1|TRBJ1-1
CSASRDRADTEAFF
TGCAGTGCTAGCCGGGACAGGGCCGACACTGAAGCTTTCTTT
>TRBV12-3/TRBV12-4|-|-|TRBJ1-1
CASSPELWAEAFF
TGTGCCAGCAGCCCTGAACTCTGGGCTGAAGCTTTCTTT
>TRBV7-2|-|-|TRBJ2-7
CASSYQRSYEQYF
TGTGCCAGCAGTTACCAGCGGAGCTACGAGCAGTACTTC